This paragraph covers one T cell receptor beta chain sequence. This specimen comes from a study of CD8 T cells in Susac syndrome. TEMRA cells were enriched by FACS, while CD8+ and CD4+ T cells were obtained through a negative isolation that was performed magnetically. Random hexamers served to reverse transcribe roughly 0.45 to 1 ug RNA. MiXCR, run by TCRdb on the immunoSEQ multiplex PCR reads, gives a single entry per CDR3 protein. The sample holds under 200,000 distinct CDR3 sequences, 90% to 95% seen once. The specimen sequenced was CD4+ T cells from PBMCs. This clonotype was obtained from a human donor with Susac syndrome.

CDR3 coding DNA: TGTGCCAGCAGTGAGTCAGGGGCCCCATACGAGCAGTACTTC. Translating it yields CASSESGAPYEQYF. This chain joins TRBV25-1 and TRBJ2-7, with D possibly being TRBD1 (6 bases). V was trimmed by 3 bases and J by 4 bases, leaving 13 bases between them. This CDR3 contains 14 residues. Germline CDR1 and CDR2: MGHDK and SYGVNS.